The 9 T cell receptor beta chains presented below share a single source sample, sequenced in a study of T cell responses to AZD1222 COVID-19 vaccine. Repertoires were generated with immunoSEQ multiplex PCR, while TCRdb's copy carries only in-frame clones and drops some. The table has under 200,000 clones, roughly 92% seen once; the top ten hold more than 1.5%. This sample comprised peripheral blood, obtained on day 0 of AZD1222 vaccination. These receptors were collected from an adult in good health.

The chain uses TRBV9 and TRBJ2-3; the match to TRBD1 covers 7 bases. Trimming at V came to 1 base and at J to 0 bases, leaving 5 bases not matched to a gene. The CDR3 spans 16 residues. Germline V gene data show CDR1 as SGDLS and CDR2 as YYNGEE. The CDR3 DNA reads as TGTGCCAGCAGCGTATACGGACAGGCGAGCACAGATACGCAGTATTTT. Protein: CASSVYGQASTDTQYF.

This clone occurred once. This sequence joins TRBV6-2 or TRBV6-3 and TRBJ2-5; no clear D. Germline V gene data show CDR1 as MNHEY and CDR2 as SVGEGT. CDR3 size: 15 residues. V was shortened by 0 bases and J by 1 base, with 9 bases between the two germline ends. CDR3 DNA: TGTGCCAGCAGTTACTCCGGCACAATCCAAGAGACCCAGTACTTC. Its translation is CASSYSGTIQETQYF.

The table lists this clone with a count of one. The chain links TRBV5-5 to TRBJ1-6, with D possibly being TRBD1 (5 bases). The CDR3 is 16 amino acids. V was cut by 0 bases and J by 7 bases, with 14 bases left in between. Germline CDR1 is SGHKS and CDR2 is YYEKEE (reference sequence). For the CDR3, the DNA is TGTGCCAGCAGCTTGGTAGTGTCAGGGCGGAATTCACCCCTCCACTTT. Encoded protein: CASSLVVSGRNSPLHF.

The chain uses TRBV18 and TRBJ2-2; TRBD2 agrees at 7 bases. Germline loops: CDR1 KGHSH, CDR2 LQKENI. The CDR3 is 16 amino acids. V lost 1 base to trimming and J lost 0 bases; unmatched junction nucleotides: 2. DNA for the CDR3: TGTGCCAGCTCACCACGGCTAGCGGCGAACACCGGGGAGCTGTTTTTT. This sequence encodes CASSPRLAANTGELFF.

The chain has TRBV9 and TRBJ1-5; D is perhaps TRBD1 (6 bases). CDR1 and CDR2 (germline): SGDLS, YYNGEE. The CDR3 runs to 14 residues. Trimming took 6 bases from V and 8 from J, leaving 18 bases between them. The CDR3: CASTRSGGREPQHF. CDR3 in DNA: TGTGCCAGCACCCGTAGTGGGGGGCGCGAGCCCCAGCATTTT. The whole variable domain, filled in from reference TRBV9 and TRBJ1-5, reads DSGVTQTPKHLITATGQRVTLRCSPRSGDLSVYWYQQSLDQGLQFLIQYYNGEERAKGNILERFSAQQFPDLHSELNLSSLELGDSALYFCASTRSGGREPQHFGDGTRLSIL.

The chain combines TRBV28 with TRBJ2-7, with D unresolved. CDR3 length equals 13 residues. The germline CDR1 and CDR2 sequences are MDHEN and SYDVKM. Trimming took off 3 bases at V and 2 bases at J, with 8 bases between the two ends. CDR3 nucleotide sequence: TGTGCCAGCAGTTTGAGCCACGCCTACGAGCAGTACTTC. The encoded protein is CASSLSHAYEQYF.

The genes are TRBV28 and TRBJ1-6; D gene uncertain. This CDR3 contains 15 residues. Deletions cut 6 bases from V and 0 bases from J, with 9 bases between. CDR1 is MDHEN, CDR2 SYDVKM, per germline. The CDR3 DNA reads as TGTGCCAGCAGAGAGGGTAGCTCCTATAATTCACCCCTCCACTTT. Amino acids: CASREGSSYNSPLHF.

This sequence joins TRBV11-2 and TRBJ1-2; D uncertain. CDR3 length equals 13 residues. V was pared by 1 base and J by 4 bases, with 7 bases between. Germline CDR1 and CDR2: SGHAT and FQNNGV. The DNA for the CDR3 is TGTGCCAGCAGCTTAGCTCAGGCCTATGGCTACACCTTC. It codes for CASSLAQAYGYTF. Supplemented by reference TRBV11-2 and TRBJ1-2, the full variable domain reads EAGVAQSPRYKIIEKRQSVAFWCNPISGHATLYWYQQILGQGPKLLIQFQNNGVVDDSQLPKDRFSAERLKGVDSTLKIQPAKLEDSAVYLCASSLAQAYGYTFGSGTRLTVV.

The chain has TRBV7-9 and TRBJ1-3; D might be TRBD1 (5 bases). This CDR3 is 15 amino acids long. Germline V CDR1 and CDR2: SEHNR, FQNEAQ (reference sequence). Trimming took 0 bases from V and 2 from J, leaving 8 bases between them. CDR3 DNA sequence: TGTGCCAGCAGCTTAGCCGGGGGGGCTGGAAACACCATATATTTT. Encoded protein: CASSLAGGAGNTIYF.